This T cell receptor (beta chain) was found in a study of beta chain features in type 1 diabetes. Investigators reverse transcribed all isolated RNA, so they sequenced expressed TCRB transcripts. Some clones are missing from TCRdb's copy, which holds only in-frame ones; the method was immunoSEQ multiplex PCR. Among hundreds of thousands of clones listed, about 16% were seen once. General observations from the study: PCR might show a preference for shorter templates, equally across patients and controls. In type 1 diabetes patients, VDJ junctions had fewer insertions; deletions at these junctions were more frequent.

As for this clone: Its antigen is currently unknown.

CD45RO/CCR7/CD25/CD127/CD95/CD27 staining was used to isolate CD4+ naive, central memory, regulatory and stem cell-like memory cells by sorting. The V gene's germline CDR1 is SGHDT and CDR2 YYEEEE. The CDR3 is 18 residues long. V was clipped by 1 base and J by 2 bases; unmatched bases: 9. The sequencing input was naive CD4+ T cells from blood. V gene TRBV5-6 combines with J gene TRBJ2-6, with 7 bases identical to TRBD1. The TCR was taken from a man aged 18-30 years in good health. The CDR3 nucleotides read TGTGCCAGCAGCTTGTTAGGACAGGCCCCTCCTGGGGCCAACGTCCTGACTTTC. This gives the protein CASSLLGQAPPGANVLTF.